Included here is one T cell receptor beta chain sequence, with context. Using immunoSEQ multiplex PCR, the repertoire was profiled, and TCRdb retains in-frame clones only, with some absent. The table includes 100,000 to 150,000 clones, approximately 92% detected once. These data come from a study of control samples from healthy donors and cancer patients. Trimming cost V 3 bases and J 7 bases; bases outside gene matches: 2. The CDR3 is 11 residues long. The germline V gene has CDR1 DFQATT and CDR2 SNEGSKA (reference sequence). The chain recombines TRBV20-1 with TRBJ1-1; 7 nucleotides match TRBD1. The source material was blood. This clonotype originated in a man aged 35-49 years in good health. CDR3 coding DNA: TGCAGTGCTAGTCGGACAGGTGAAGCTTTCTTT. This encodes CSASRTGEAFF.